This TCR beta chain emerged from a study of T-cell memory formation after mild COVID-19. MiXCR, applied by TCRdb to the 5' RACE reads, yields one record per CDR3 protein. The table shows around 100,000 distinct CDR3 sequences, with around a fifth occurring only once. This CDR3 has 11 amino acids. The V end lost 8 bases, the J end lost 4 bases, and 9 bases lay between the germline ends. Germline loops: CDR1 SQVTM, CDR2 ANQGSEA. The clonotype originates from a young man who had mild COVID-19 (a few samples of this study predate the infection). Cell type and time point are not known. Specimen: PBMCs or a T cell subset sorted from them (not recorded which). The V gene is TRBV29-1, the J gene TRBJ2-1, with D perhaps assigned TRBD1 or TRBD2 (5 bases each). CDR3 sequence: CSTGTYNEQFF. CDR3 DNA sequence: TGCAGCACGGGGACGTACAATGAGCAGTTCTTC.